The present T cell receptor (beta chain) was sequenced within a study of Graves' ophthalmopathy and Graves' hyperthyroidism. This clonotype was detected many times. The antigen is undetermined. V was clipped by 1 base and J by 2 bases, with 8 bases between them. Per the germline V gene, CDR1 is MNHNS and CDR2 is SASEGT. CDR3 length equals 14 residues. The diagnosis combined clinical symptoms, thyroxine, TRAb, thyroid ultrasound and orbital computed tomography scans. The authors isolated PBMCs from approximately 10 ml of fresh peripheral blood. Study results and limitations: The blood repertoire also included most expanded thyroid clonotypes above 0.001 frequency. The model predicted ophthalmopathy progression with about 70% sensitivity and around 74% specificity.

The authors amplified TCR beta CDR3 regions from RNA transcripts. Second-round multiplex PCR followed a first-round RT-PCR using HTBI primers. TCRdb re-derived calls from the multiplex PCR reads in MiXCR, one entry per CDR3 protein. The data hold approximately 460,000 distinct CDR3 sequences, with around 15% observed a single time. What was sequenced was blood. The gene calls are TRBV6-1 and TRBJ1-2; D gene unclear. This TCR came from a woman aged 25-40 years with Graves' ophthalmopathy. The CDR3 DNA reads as TGTGCCAGCAGTGAAGTCAACGGAAACTATGGCTACACCTTC. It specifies CASSEVNGNYGYTF.